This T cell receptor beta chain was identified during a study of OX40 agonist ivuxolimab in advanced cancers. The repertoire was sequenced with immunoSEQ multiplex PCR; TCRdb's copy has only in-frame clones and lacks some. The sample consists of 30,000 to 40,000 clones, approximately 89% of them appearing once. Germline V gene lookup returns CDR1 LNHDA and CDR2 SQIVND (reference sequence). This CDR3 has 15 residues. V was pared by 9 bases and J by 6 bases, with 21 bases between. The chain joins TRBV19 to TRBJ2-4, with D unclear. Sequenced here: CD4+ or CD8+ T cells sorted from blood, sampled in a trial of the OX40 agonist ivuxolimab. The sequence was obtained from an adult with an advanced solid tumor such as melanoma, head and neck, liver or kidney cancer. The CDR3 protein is CARMGYKTWANIQYF. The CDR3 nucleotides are TGTGCCAGGATGGGATATAAGACGTGGGCAAACATTCAGTACTTC.